These 9 T cell receptor beta chains were sequenced from one sample in a study of T cell responses to AZD1222 COVID-19 vaccine. Clones were sequenced by immunoSEQ multiplex PCR, and TCRdb holds only the in-frame ones, with some missing. Among more than 150,000 clones, around 94% were seen once, and the ten largest hold 1.5% to 2%. The source material was peripheral blood, sampled 28 days after the second AZD1222 dose. Receptors were obtained from an adult who received the AZD1222 COVID-19 vaccine.

The chain recombines TRBV20-1 with TRBJ1-2; D uncertain. The CDR3 length is 11 residues. Germline CDR1 reads DFQATT; CDR2 reads SNEGSKA (reference sequence). The V end lost 6 bases, the J end lost 8 bases, and 13 bases lay between the germline ends. The CDR3 sequence is CSAVHPGGYTF. The CDR3 nucleotides are TGCAGTGCCGTTCACCCGGGGGGCTACACCTTC.

This clone was observed a single time. The chain is built from TRBV11-2 and TRBJ2-1; no firm D call. Trimming stripped 3 bases from V and 6 bases from J, with 6 bases between. Germline V CDR1 and CDR2: SGHAT, FQNNGV. The CDR3 spans 12 residues. The CDR3 here is CASSLGSNEQFF. In nucleotides, the CDR3 is TGTGCCAGCAGCTTGGGCTCCAATGAGCAGTTCTTC.

J is TRBJ2-1 and V is TRBV19; 8 positions agree with TRBD2. The CDR3 length is 15 residues. Per the germline V gene, CDR1 is LNHDA and CDR2 is SQIVND (reference sequence). Trimming took 3 bases from V and 5 from J; bases not matched to a gene: 6. CDR3 coding DNA: TGTGCCAGTAGTATTGGGCTAGCGGGTAACAATGAGCAGTTCTTC. Its protein product is CASSIGLAGNNEQFF. The entire variable domain, with the rest obtained from reference TRBV19 and TRBJ2-1, is as follows: DGGITQSPKYLFRKEGQNVTLSCEQNLNHDAMYWYRQDPGQGLRLIYYSQIVNDFQKGDIAEGYSVSREKKESFPLTVTSAQKNPTAFYLCASSIGLAGNNEQFFGPGTRLTVL.

The chain is built from TRBV5-1 and TRBJ2-1, with 11 bases fitting TRBD2. V trimming: 1 base; J trimming: 5 bases; junction bases outside the gene matches: 2. The CDR3 has 15 residues. The germline gives CDR1 SGHRS, CDR2 YFSETQ. The CDR3 sequence is CASSLPSGRNNEQFF. CDR3 in DNA: TGCGCCAGCAGCTTGCCTAGCGGGAGGAACAATGAGCAGTTCTTC.

The V call is TRBV2, the J call TRBJ1-5; 11 nucleotides match TRBD1. J gave up 5 bases and V 6 bases, and 6 bases lay outside the gene matches. The germline CDR1 and CDR2 sequences are SNHLY and FYNNEI. The CDR3 loop spans 15 amino acids. Here the CDR3 DNA reads TGTGCCAGCAGCGAGGGACAGGGGGGTCATCAGCCCCAGCATTTT. It codes for CASSEGQGGHQPQHF.

The chain joins TRBV5-4 to TRBJ1-4, with TRBD1 as a possible D gene (6 bases). CDR3 length equals 15 residues. Trimming left V 0 bases short and J 3 bases short, with 9 bases between. In germline, CDR1 is SGHNT, CDR2 YYREEE (reference sequence). The CDR3 coding sequence is TGTGCCAGCAGCTTGGCCACAGGGCCTAATGAAAAACTGTTTTTT. It encodes CASSLATGPNEKLFF.

This clone was observed once. CDR3: CSAQGLADGELFF. The DNA of the CDR3 is TGCAGCGCCCAAGGACTAGCGGACGGGGAGCTGTTTTTT. The V and J genes are TRBV29-1 and TRBJ2-2; TRBD2 matches 10 bases. Looked up from germline, CDR1 is SQVTM and CDR2 is ANQGSEA. This CDR3 contains 13 residues. J lost 7 bases, V lost 7 bases, and 6 bases had no gene match.

This rearrangement joins TRBV5-1 to TRBJ1-2; no clear D. The CDR3 consists of 15 residues. Per the germline V gene, CDR1 is SGHRS and CDR2 is YFSETQ. The V end lost 3 bases, the J end lost 2 bases, and 14 bases lay between the germline ends. The CDR3 nucleotides read TGCGCCAGCAGCTCGGTTGAGAGGCGGAACTATGGCTACACCTTC. Translating it yields CASSSVERRNYGYTF.

The chain links TRBV18 to TRBJ2-7, with D unresolved. This CDR3 is 18 amino acids long. The V end lost 3 bases, the J end lost 7 bases, and 28 bases lay between the germline ends. Per the germline V gene, CDR1 is KGHSH and CDR2 is LQKENI. This CDR3 is CASSPGMEKSSTRQEQYF. The CDR3 nucleotides are TGTGCCAGCTCACCTGGAATGGAAAAGAGCTCGACTCGACAAGAGCAGTACTTC.